This is a list of T cell receptor beta chains from one sample in a study of cytomegalovirus exposure and HLA in healthy donors. TCRdb keeps only in-frame clones here, not all; method: immunoSEQ multiplex PCR. The sample lists about 150,000 clones, roughly 80% occurring once. Sequences were obtained from PBMCs. These receptor sequences come from a woman aged 40 to 50 in good health and CMV-seronegative. Each CDR3 is given with its conserved first and last residue. The D gene is left open where the match is weak. Only part of the rows carry a size: once, few, many, or a class if the clone is expanded.

D | size | length | J | V | CDR3 | DNA
TRBD1 | - | 14 | TRBJ2-3 | TRBV5-1 | CASSRDSTTDTQYF | TGCGCCAGCAGCAGGGACAGCACCACAGATACGCAGTATTTT
- | - | 14 | TRBJ2-1 | TRBV28 | CASSLISVVNEQFF | TGTGCCAGCAGTTTAATCTCAGTCGTCAATGAGCAGTTCTTC
- | - | 14 | TRBJ1-5 | TRBV5-4 | CASSLQGNDQPQHF | TGTGCCAGCAGCTTGCAGGGTAATGATCAGCCCCAGCATTTT
- | few | 14 | TRBJ2-1 | TRBV10-2 | CASSGGLAYNEQFF | TGCGCCAGCAGTGGGGGGCTTGCCTACAATGAGCAGTTCTTC
TRBD1 | - | 13 | TRBJ1-2 | TRBV11-2 | CASSLGQGTGYTF | TGTGCCAGCAGCTTGGGACAGGGGACTGGCTACACCTTC
- | - | 14 | TRBJ2-6 | TRBV5-1 | CASSPDSGANVLTF | TGCGCCAGCAGCCCAGACTCTGGGGCCAACGTCCTGACTTTC
TRBD2 | - | 15 | TRBJ2-2 | TRBV5-1 | CASSLPSGGAGELFF | TGCGCCAGCAGCTTGCCTAGCGGGGGGGCCGGGGAGCTGTTTTTT
- | few | 15 | TRBJ2-3 | TRBV10-3 | CAISEFQRNTDTQYF | TGTGCCATCAGTGAATTTCAGAGGAACACAGATACGCAGTATTTT
- | - | 15 | TRBJ2-2 | TRBV10-3 | CAISVVGRNTGELFF | TGTGCCATCAGTGTGGTGGGCCGAAACACCGGGGAGCTGTTTTTT
TRBD2 | once | 14 | TRBJ2-7 | TRBV11-2 | CASSLGLAAYEQYF | TGTGCCAGCAGCCTCGGACTAGCGGCCTACGAGCAGTACTTC
TRBD1 | - | 17 | TRBJ2-6 | TRBV5-1 | CASSPGQGAYGANVLTF | TGCGCCAGCAGCCCCGGACAGGGCGCTTACGGGGCCAACGTCCTGACTTTC
- | - | 14 | TRBJ1-4 | TRBV10-3 | CATSRQQTNEKLFF | TGTGCCACGTCCCGACAGCAAACTAATGAAAAACTGTTTTTT
- | - | 16 | TRBJ2-3 | TRBV27 | CASSLLEGVEGDTQYF | TGTGCCAGCAGTTTATTGGAGGGAGTTGAAGGTGATACGCAGTATTTT
TRBD2 | - | 16 | TRBJ2-7 | TRBV30 | CAWKGAGTSALYEQYF | TGTGCCTGGAAAGGGGCCGGGACTAGTGCCCTTTACGAGCAGTACTTC
TRBD1 | - | 14 | TRBJ2-7 | TRBV5-1 | CASSLGQGIHEQYF | TGCGCCAGCAGCTTGGGACAGGGGATCCACGAGCAGTACTTC
TRBD2 | - | 19 | TRBJ2-3 | TRBV29-1 | CSGRGGGGSGISHTDTQYF | TGCAGCGGCCGAGGTGGGGGGGGTAGCGGGATTAGCCACACAGATACGCAGTATTTT
TRBD2 | - | 13 | TRBJ2-7 | TRBV7-6 | CASSFPGGYEQYF | TGTGCCAGCAGCTTTCCCGGGGGGTACGAGCAGTACTTC
TRBD2 | - | 17 | TRBJ2-1 | TRBV4-2 | CASSQVGGTSGSDEQFF | TGTGCCAGCAGCCAAGTGGGCGGGACTAGCGGGAGTGATGAGCAGTTCTTC
- | - | 15 | TRBJ2-6 | TRBV6-5 | CASSLSGSGANVLTF | TGTGCCAGCAGTTTATCGGGATCTGGGGCCAACGTCCTGACTTTC
- | - | 12 | TRBJ1-1 | TRBV2 | CASGLHKTEAFF | TGTGCCAGCGGCTTGCATAAAACTGAAGCTTTCTTT
TRBD1 | - | 16 | TRBJ1-5 | TRBV7-6 | CASSLAVGTVDQPQHF | TGTGCCAGCAGCTTAGCGGTCGGGACAGTTGATCAGCCCCAGCATTTT
TRBD1 | once | 15 | TRBJ1-2 | TRBV15 | CATSDPGQGIDGYTF | TGTGCCACCAGCGACCCGGGACAGGGGATTGATGGCTACACCTTC
TRBD1 | - | 15 | TRBJ1-1 | TRBV6-4 | CASSPTTGGGTEAFF | TGTGCCAGCAGCCCCACGACAGGGGGCGGGACTGAAGCTTTCTTT
TRBD2 | few | 19 | TRBJ2-1 | TRBV9 | CASSSGLAGPGGSYNEQFF | TGTGCCAGCAGCAGCGGACTAGCGGGACCAGGGGGCTCCTACAATGAGCAGTTCTTC
- | - | 16 | TRBJ1-1 | TRBV5-1 | CASSLGVGLMNTEAFF | TGCGCCAGCAGCTTGGGGGTGGGGCTGATGAACACTGAAGCTTTCTTT
- | - | 16 | TRBJ1-5 | TRBV19 | CASRGLTLLGNQPQHF | TGTGCCAGTAGGGGACTGACACTGCTGGGGAATCAGCCCCAGCATTTT
TRBD2 | - | 16 | TRBJ2-1 | TRBV13 | CASSPSLSGVDNEQFF | TGTGCCAGCAGCCCCTCACTTAGCGGGGTGGACAATGAGCAGTTCTTC
TRBD2 | few | 14 | TRBJ2-3 | TRBV6-5 | CASSGLANTDTQYF | TGTGCCAGCAGTGGACTAGCAAATACAGATACGCAGTATTTT
TRBD1 | - | 13 | TRBJ1-1 | TRBV7-9 | CASSLTTGPEAFF | TGTGCCAGCAGCTTAACGACAGGGCCTGAAGCTTTCTTT
- | - | 16 | TRBJ2-7 | TRBV5-1 | CASSPPTSGLGYEQYF | TGCGCCAGCAGCCCTCCAACGTCGGGGTTGGGTTACGAGCAGTACTTC
- | once | 14 | TRBJ1-2 | TRBV10-3 | CAIRGGGTSYGYTF | TGTGCCATCAGGGGGGGAGGGACCTCCTATGGCTACACCTTC
- | - | 13 | TRBJ1-1 | TRBV29-1 | CSVVEILSTEAFF | TGCAGCGTGGTGGAGATACTGAGCACTGAAGCTTTCTTT
- | few | 19 | TRBJ2-7 | TRBV27 | CASSPSTRGPRSNIYEQYF | TGTGCCAGCAGCCCATCGACCCGAGGGCCAAGATCAAATATCTACGAGCAGTACTTC
- | once | 15 | TRBJ2-1 | TRBV6-6 | CASSPRGGIGNEQFF | TGTGCCAGCAGTCCGAGAGGGGGTATCGGCAATGAGCAGTTCTTC
- | once | 15 | TRBJ2-5 | TRBV6-1 | CASSARQSLQETQYF | TGTGCCAGCAGTGCCCGACAGAGCCTCCAAGAGACCCAGTACTTC
- | once | 14 | TRBJ1-5 | TRBV30 | CAWSTSRSNQPQHF | TGTGCCTGGAGTACCAGTCGTAGCAATCAGCCCCAGCATTTT
TRBD1 | - | 14 | TRBJ1-5 | TRBV10-1 | CASRVGQGGGPQHF | TGCGCCAGCAGGGTGGGACAGGGAGGGGGGCCCCAGCATTTT